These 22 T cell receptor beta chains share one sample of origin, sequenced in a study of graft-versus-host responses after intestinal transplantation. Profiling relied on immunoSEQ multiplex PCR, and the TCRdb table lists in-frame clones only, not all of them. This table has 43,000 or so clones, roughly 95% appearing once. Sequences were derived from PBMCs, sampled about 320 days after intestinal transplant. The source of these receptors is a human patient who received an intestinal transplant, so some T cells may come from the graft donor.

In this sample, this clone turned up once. For the CDR3, the DNA is TGTGCCAGCAGCTTAACGCAGGATAGCAATCAGCCCCAGCATTTT. Amino acid sequence: CASSLTQDSNQPQHF. The chain links TRBV7-3 to TRBJ1-5; D call uncertain. Germline assignment: CDR1 SGHTA and CDR2 FQGTGA. Trimming removed 0 bases from V and 0 bases from J, with 6 bases in between. CDR3 length: 15 amino acids.

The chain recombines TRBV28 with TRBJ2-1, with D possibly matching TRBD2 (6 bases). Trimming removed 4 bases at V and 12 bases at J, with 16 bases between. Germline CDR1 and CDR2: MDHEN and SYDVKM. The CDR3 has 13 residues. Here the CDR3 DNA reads TGTGCCAGCAGTTCCCGGGGGTACACGGGGCAGTTCTTC. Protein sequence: CASSSRGYTGQFF.

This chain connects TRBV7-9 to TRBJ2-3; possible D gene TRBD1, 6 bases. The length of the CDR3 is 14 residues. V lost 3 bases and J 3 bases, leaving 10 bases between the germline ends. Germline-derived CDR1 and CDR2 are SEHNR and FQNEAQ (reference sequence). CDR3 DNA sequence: TGTGCCAGCAGCTTTGGACAGTTTACAGATACGCAGTATTTT. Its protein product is CASSFGQFTDTQYF.

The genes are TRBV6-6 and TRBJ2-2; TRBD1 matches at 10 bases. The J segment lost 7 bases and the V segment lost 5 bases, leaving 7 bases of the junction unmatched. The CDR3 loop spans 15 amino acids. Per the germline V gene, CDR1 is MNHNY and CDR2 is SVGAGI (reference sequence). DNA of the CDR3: TGTGCCAGCAGTCGACAGGGGGCGACCGGCGGGGAGCTGTTTTTT. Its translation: CASSRQGATGGELFF.

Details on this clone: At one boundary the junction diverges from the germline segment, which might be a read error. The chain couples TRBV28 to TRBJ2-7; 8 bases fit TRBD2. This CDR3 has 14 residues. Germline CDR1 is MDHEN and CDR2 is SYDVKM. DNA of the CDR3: TGTGCCAGCAGTTTAAGCGGGAGTTCCTTCGAGCAGTACTTC. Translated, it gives CASSLSGSSFEQYF.

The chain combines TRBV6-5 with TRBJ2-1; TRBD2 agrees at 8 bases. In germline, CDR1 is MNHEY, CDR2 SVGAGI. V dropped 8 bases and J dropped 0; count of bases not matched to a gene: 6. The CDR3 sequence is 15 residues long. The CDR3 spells CASSTSGSSYNEQFF. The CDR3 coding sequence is TGTGCCAGCTCGACCAGCGGGAGCTCCTACAATGAGCAGTTCTTC.

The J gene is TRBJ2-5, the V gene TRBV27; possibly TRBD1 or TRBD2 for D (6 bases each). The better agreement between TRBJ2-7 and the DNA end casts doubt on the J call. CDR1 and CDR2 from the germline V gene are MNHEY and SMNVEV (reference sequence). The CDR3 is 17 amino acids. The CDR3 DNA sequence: TGTGCCAGCAGCTCGCTATGGGGGGATACAGGGATCTACGAGCAGTACTTC. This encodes CASSSLWGDTGIYEQYF.

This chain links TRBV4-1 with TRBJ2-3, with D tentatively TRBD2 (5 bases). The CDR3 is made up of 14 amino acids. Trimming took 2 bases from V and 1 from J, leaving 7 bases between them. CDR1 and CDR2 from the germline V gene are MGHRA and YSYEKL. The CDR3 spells CASSQIGGTDTQYF. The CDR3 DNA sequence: TGCGCCAGCAGCCAAATCGGGGGCACAGATACGCAGTATTTT.

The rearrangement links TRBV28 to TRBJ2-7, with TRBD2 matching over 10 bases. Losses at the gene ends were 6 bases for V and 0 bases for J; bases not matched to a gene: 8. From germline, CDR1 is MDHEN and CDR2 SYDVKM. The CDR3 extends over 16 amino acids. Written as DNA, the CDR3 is TGTGCCAGCAGCCGTACAAGCGGGAGGGCCTCCTACGAGCAGTACTTC. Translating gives CASSRTSGRASYEQYF.

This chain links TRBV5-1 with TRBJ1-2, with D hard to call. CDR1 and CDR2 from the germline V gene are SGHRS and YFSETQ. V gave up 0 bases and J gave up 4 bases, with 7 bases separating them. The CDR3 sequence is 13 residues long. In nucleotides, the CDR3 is TGCGCCAGCAGCTTGGAGGCAAGCTATGGCTACACCTTC. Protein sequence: CASSLEASYGYTF. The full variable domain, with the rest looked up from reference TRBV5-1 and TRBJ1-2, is KAGVTQTPRYLIKTRGQQVTLSCSPISGHRSVSWYQQTPGQGLQFLFEYFSETQRNKGNFPGRFSGRQFSNSRSEMNVSTLELGDSALYLCASSLEASYGYTFGSGTRLTVV.

The CDR3 region has the DNA TGCAGTGCTGACACCACAGATACGCAGTATTTT. This encodes CSADTTDTQYF. The rearrangement links TRBV20-1 to TRBJ2-3; D call uncertain. This CDR3 is 11 amino acids long. Deletions cut 5 bases from V and 2 bases from J, with 5 bases between. CDR1 and CDR2 (germline): DFQATT, SNEGSKA (reference sequence).

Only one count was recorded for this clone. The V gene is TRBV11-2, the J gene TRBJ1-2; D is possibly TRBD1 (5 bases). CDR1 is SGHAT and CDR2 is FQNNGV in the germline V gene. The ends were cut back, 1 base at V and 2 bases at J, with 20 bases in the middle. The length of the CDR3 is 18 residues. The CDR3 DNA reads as TGTGCCAGCAGCTTAGGGTCCCATCCACAGGCACAGAACTATGGCTACACCTTC. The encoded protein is CASSLGSHPQAQNYGYTF.

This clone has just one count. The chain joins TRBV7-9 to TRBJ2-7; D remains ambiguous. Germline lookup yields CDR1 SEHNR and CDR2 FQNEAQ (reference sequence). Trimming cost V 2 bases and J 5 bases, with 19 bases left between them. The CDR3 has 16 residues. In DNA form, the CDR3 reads TGTGCCAGCAGCTTAATAACATACACGGGCATCCACGAGCAGTACTTC. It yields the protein CASSLITYTGIHEQYF.

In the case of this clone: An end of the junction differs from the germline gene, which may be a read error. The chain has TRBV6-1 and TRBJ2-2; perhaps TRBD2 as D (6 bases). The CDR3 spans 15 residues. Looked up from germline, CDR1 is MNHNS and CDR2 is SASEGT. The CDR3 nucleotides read TGTGCCAGCAGTGGACTAGGACCTGACACCGGGGAGCTGTCTTTT. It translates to CASSGLGPDTGELSF.

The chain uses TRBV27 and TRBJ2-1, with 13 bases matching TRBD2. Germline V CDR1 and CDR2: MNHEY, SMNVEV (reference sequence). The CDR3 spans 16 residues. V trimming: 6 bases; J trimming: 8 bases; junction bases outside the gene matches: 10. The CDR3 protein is CASSLEGLAGSYEQFF. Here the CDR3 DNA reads TGTGCCAGCAGCCTTGAGGGACTAGCGGGAAGCTATGAGCAGTTCTTC.

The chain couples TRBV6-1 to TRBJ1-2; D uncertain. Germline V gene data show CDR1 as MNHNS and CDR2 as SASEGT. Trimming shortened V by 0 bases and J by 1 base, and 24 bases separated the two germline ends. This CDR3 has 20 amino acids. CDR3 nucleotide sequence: TGTGCCAGCAGTGAAGCGCTGCTTGGCAGCTTTGGCCGCTTTAACTATGGCTACACCTTC. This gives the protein CASSEALLGSFGRFNYGYTF.

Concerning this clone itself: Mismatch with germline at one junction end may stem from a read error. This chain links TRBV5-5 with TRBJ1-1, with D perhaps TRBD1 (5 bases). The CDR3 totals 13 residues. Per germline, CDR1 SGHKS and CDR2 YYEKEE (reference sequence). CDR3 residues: CAGSRQMNTEAFF. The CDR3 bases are TGTGCCGGCAGCCGACAGATGAACACTGAAGCTTTCTTT. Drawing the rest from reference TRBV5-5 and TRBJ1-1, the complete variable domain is DAGVTQSPTHLIKTRGQQVTLRCSPISGHKSVSWYQQVLGQGPQFIFQYYEKEERGRGNFPDRFSARQFPNYSSELNVNALLLGDSALYLCAGSRQMNTEAFFGQGTRLTVV.

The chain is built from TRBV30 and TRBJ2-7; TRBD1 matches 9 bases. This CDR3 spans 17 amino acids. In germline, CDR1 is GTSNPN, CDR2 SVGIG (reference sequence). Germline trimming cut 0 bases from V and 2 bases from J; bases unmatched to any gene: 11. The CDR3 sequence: CAWSVGLQGANTYEQYF. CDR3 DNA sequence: TGTGCCTGGAGTGTAGGCTTACAGGGGGCAAACACCTACGAGCAGTACTTC. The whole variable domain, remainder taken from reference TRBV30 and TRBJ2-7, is SQTIHQWPATLVQPVGSPLSLECTVEGTSNPNLYWYRQAAGRGLQLLFYSVGIGQISSEVPQNLSASRPQDRQFILSSKKLLLSDSGFYLCAWSVGLQGANTYEQYFGPGTRLTVT.

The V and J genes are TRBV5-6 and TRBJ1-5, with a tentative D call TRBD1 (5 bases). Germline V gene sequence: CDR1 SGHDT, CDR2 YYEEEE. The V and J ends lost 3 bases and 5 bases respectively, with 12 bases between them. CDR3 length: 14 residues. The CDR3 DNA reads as TGTGCCAGCAGCTACGGGGGGGTCGATCAGCCCCAGCATTTT. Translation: CASSYGGVDQPQHF.

The CDR3: CASSAGQGFTYEQYF. CDR3 DNA sequence: TGTGCCAGCAGCGCCGGACAGGGCTTCACCTACGAGCAGTACTTC. The chain carries TRBV9 and TRBJ2-7; TRBD1 aligns across 8 bases. The ends lost 3 bases at V and 2 bases at J; junction bases unmatched: 7. Germline V gene data show CDR1 as SGDLS and CDR2 as YYNGEE. The CDR3 length is 15 residues.

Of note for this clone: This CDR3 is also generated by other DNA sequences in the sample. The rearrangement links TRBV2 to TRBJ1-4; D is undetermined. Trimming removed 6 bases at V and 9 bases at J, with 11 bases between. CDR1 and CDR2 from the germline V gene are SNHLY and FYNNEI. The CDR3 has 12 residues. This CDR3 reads CASSGTRKKLFF. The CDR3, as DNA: TGTGCCAGCAGCGGTACTAGGAAAAAACTGTTTTTT.

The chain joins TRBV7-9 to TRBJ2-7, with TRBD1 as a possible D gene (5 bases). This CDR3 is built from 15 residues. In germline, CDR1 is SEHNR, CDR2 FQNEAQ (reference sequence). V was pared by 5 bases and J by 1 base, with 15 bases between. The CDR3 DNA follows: TGTGCCAGCAGCCCTCGGAGTAGGGGATCCTACGAGCAGTACTTC. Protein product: CASSPRSRGSYEQYF.